This T cell receptor (beta chain) was captured in a study of shared clonotypes between healthy human individuals. Assay used: immunoSEQ multiplex PCR; TCRdb lists only in-frame clones, some missing. The repertoire consists of millions of clones, with about 94% occurring once and the leading ten covering around 1.1%. The naive CD8 population came from CD45RO-negative cells selected for CCR7, without terminally differentiated effector memory CD45RA+ cells. The TCR sequence derives from a young man in good health. Sequencing was performed on naive CD8+ T cells sorted from blood.

The CDR3 DNA follows: TGTGCCAGTCTGGGGGGGGAGGATGAAAAACTGTTTTTT. This gives the protein CASLGGEDEKLFF. The chain recombines TRBV28 with TRBJ1-4, with a possible D match to TRBD1 (5 bases). The CDR3 extends over 13 amino acids. In germline, CDR1 is MDHEN, CDR2 SYDVKM. V was shortened by 9 bases and J by 6 bases, with 14 bases between the two germline ends.